This TCR beta chain was retrieved from a study of blood T cell repertoires in COVID-19. Study summary: Acute-phase and convalescent COVID-19 samples originated in the United States, Italy and Spain.

The CDR3 extends over 22 amino acids. Profiled with immunoSEQ multiplex PCR; TCRdb holds only in-frame clones, not every one. Of under 110,000 clones listed, more than 80% were seen once; the top ten hold 11% to 15%. Source material: peripheral blood. The TCR sequence derives from a woman between 55 and 75 years old with acute or convalescent COVID-19. The rearrangement links TRBV21-1 to TRBJ2-5; the table's D call, TRBD2, was not checked against the DNA. TRBV21-1 is termed a pseudogene. The CDR3 DNA sequence: TGTGCCAGCAGCCCGAGAAATCCGTCCTTTGTTAGCGGGAGGAGCAACAGAGAGACCCAGTACTTC. Protein product: CASSPRNPSFVSGRSNRETQYF.